The T cell receptor beta chain described here comes from a study of blood T cell repertoires in COVID-19. As for the study in general: COVID-19 samples, acute and convalescent, were from the United States, Italy and Spain. The analysed material was cDNA or gDNA that came from T cells, B-cell-depleted T cells, or PBMCs.

Original processing methods: The authors estimated nucleated cell counts from reference gene primer amplification. Repertoires were generated with immunoSEQ multiplex PCR, while TCRdb's copy carries only in-frame clones and drops some. V and J calls and clone size are those listed in that table; D and trimming were worked out from the DNA. The top ten clones hold 6.9% of a sample with about 210,000 clones, 80% of them seen once. CDR1 MNHNS and CDR2 SASEGT come from the germline V gene. Unmatched junction bases numbered 15, after V lost 3 bases and J lost 0 bases. The CDR3 is made up of 20 amino acids.

The receptor was derived from a man aged 55 to 70 with acute or convalescent COVID-19. The rearrangement links TRBV6-1 to TRBJ2-3, with 10 bases that match TRBD1. Specimen: peripheral blood. Here the CDR3 DNA reads TGTGCCAGCAGTGAGGGGGACAGGGGCCCCTTATCAACTAGCACAGATACGCAGTATTTT. As protein: CASSEGDRGPLSTSTDTQYF.